This T cell receptor (beta chain) came from a study of radiation and T cells in renal cell carcinoma. Generated by immunoSEQ multiplex PCR, the TCRdb table keeps only in-frame clones and is missing some. The sample records about 76,000 clones, approximately 90% being singletons. Concerning this clone itself: What it recognizes is unknown.

Study-level points and caveats: Baseline intratumoral clonotype presence is unknown without pretreatment biopsies.

The time point denotes: blood 4 weeks post-SBRT, at nephrectomy. Treatment: 15 Gy SBRT to primary tumor, nephrectomy 4 weeks later. Nephrectomy followed 15 Gy stereotactic body radiation by 4 weeks. Deletions cut 6 bases from V and 0 bases from J, with 9 bases between. This CDR3 is 15 amino acids long. Germline CDR1 reads SGHAT; CDR2 reads FQNNGV. The J gene is TRBJ2-6, the V gene TRBV11-2, with a possible D match to TRBD2 (5 bases). Specimen: blood, collected from a patient whose treatment included radiotherapy and nephrectomy. The TCR sequence derives from a woman in her 70s with renal cell carcinoma. The CDR3 sequence: CASRASRSGANVLTF. DNA of the CDR3: TGTGCCAGCAGGGCTAGCCGCTCTGGGGCCAACGTCCTGACTTTC.